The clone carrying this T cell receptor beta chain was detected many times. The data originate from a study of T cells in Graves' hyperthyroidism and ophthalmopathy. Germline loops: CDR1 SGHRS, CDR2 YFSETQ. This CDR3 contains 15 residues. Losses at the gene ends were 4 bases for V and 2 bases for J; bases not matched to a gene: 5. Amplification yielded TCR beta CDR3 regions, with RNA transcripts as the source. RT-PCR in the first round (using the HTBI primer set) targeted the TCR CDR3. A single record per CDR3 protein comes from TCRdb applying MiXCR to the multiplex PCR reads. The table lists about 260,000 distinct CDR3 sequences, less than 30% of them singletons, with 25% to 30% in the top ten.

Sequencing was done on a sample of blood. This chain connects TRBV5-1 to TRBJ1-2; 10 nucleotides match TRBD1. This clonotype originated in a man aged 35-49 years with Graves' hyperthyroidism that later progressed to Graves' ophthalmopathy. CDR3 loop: CASSPWDRGNYGYTF. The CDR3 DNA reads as TGCGCCAGCAGCCCTTGGGACAGGGGCAACTATGGCTACACCTTC.